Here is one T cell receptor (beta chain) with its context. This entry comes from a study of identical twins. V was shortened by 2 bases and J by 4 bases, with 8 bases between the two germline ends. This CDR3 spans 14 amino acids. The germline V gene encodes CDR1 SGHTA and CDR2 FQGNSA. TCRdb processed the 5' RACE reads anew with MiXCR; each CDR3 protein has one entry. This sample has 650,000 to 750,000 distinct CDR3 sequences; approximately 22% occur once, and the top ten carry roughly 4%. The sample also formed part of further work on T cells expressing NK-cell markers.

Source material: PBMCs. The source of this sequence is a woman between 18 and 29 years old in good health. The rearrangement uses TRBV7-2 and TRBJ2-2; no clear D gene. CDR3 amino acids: CASSLNFGTGELFF. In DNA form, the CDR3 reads TGTGCCAGCAGCTTAAATTTCGGCACCGGGGAGCTGTTTTTT.